The source of this T cell receptor beta chain is a study of blood T cell repertoires in COVID-19. At the level of the study: COVID-19 samples from acute and convalescent phases originated in the United States, Italy and Spain. PBMCs, B-cell-depleted T cells, or T cells were the source of the cDNA or gDNA that made up the material.

Original methodology: Using reference gene primer amplification, nucleated cell counts were estimated. Here immunoSEQ multiplex PCR was the method, and the copy in TCRdb shows in-frame clones only, minus some. For V, J and clone size, that table is used; D and trimming come from the DNA. The sample shows 88,000 or so clones, roughly 83% of them seen only once. V gave up 5 bases and J gave up 0 bases, with 11 bases separating them. This CDR3 has 15 residues. Germline loops: CDR1 SNHLY, CDR2 FYNNEI. What was sequenced was peripheral blood. The rearrangement uses TRBV2 and TRBJ2-4; D gene uncertain. The TCR sequence derives from a human donor in a cohort sampled during active COVID-19. CDR3 bases: TGTGCCAGCAGTCCGACAATCCTAGCCAAAAACATTCAGTACTTC. Its protein is CASSPTILAKNIQYF.